The rows below give T cell receptor beta chains drawn from one sample of a study of PD-L1 blockade in urothelial cancer. Sequenced by immunoSEQ multiplex PCR; TCRdb stores in-frame clones only, minus some. The sample lists about 50,000 clones, about 86% seen once, with 20% to 25% in the top ten. The material sequenced was PBMCs, taken around atezolizumab (anti-PD-L1) treatment. These receptors all come from a man aged 55 to 70 with urothelial cancer. CDR3s include the opening cysteine and the closing phenylalanine or tryptophan. The order of the fields is J gene, D gene, V gene, clone size, CDR3 protein, CDR3 DNA. D genes are given only for firm matches. Part of the rows lack a size; the others show once, few, many or a class for expanded clones.

j_gene: TRBJ2-7; d_gene: TRBD2; v_gene: TRBV7-8; abundance: -; CDR3aa: CASSLIGSGTYEQYF; CDR3nt: TGTGCCAGCAGCTTAATCGGTAGCGGGACTTACGAGCAGTACTTC
j_gene: TRBJ1-2; d_gene: -; v_gene: TRBV11-2; abundance: once; CDR3aa: CASSFVQAYGYTF; CDR3nt: TGTGCCAGCAGCTTCGTACAGGCGTATGGCTACACCTTC
j_gene: TRBJ2-7; d_gene: TRBD2; v_gene: TRBV11-2; abundance: -; CDR3aa: CASSLIAGVGEQYF; CDR3nt: TGTGCCAGCAGCTTAATTGCGGGAGTCGGGGAGCAGTACTTC
j_gene: TRBJ2-1; d_gene: TRBD2; v_gene: TRBV6-6; abundance: few; CDR3aa: CASSTTERGGRSEQFF; CDR3nt: TGTGCCAGCAGTACGACAGAGCGGGGGGGCCGGAGTGAGCAGTTCTTC
j_gene: TRBJ1-1; d_gene: -; v_gene: TRBV11-2; abundance: -; CDR3aa: CASSPIRTVNTEAFF; CDR3nt: TGTGCCAGCAGCCCCATCAGAACAGTGAACACTGAAGCTTTCTTT
j_gene: TRBJ2-3; d_gene: -; v_gene: TRBV18; abundance: -; CDR3aa: CASSPLRRVDTQYF; CDR3nt: TGTGCCAGCTCACCCTTGAGGAGGGTAGATACGCAGTATTTT
j_gene: TRBJ2-5; d_gene: -; v_gene: TRBV5-6; abundance: few; CDR3aa: CASSLRGTSYQETQYF; CDR3nt: TGTGCCAGCAGCCTAAGGGGGACCAGCTACCAAGAGACCCAGTACTTC
j_gene: TRBJ2-6; d_gene: -; v_gene: TRBV5-6; abundance: -; CDR3aa: CASSLDGPSGANVLTF; CDR3nt: TGTGCCAGCAGCTTGGATGGCCCCTCCGGGGCCAACGTCCTGACTTTC
j_gene: TRBJ1-5; d_gene: -; v_gene: TRBV10-2; abundance: once; CDR3aa: CASSGVLSNQPQHF; CDR3nt: TGCGCCAGCAGTGGCGTTCTTAGCAATCAGCCCCAGCATTTT
j_gene: TRBJ2-7; d_gene: TRBD1; v_gene: TRBV6-5; abundance: -; CDR3aa: CASSYSSTGGDEQYF; CDR3nt: TGTGCCAGCAGTTACTCCTCGACAGGGGGCGACGAGCAGTACTTC
j_gene: TRBJ2-3; d_gene: TRBD1; v_gene: TRBV6-6; abundance: few; CDR3aa: CASTWTGGSDTQYF; CDR3nt: TGTGCCAGCACCTGGACAGGGGGCTCGGATACGCAGTATTTT
j_gene: TRBJ2-5; d_gene: -; v_gene: TRBV7-6; abundance: -; CDR3aa: CASSLAFGFQETQYF; CDR3nt: TGTGCCAGCAGCTTAGCGTTCGGGTTTCAAGAGACCCAGTACTTC
j_gene: TRBJ2-7; d_gene: -; v_gene: TRBV6-5; abundance: -; CDR3aa: CASRYGSEGSYEQYF; CDR3nt: TGTGCCAGCAGATACGGTAGCGAAGGATCCTACGAGCAGTACTTC
j_gene: TRBJ2-2; d_gene: TRBD1; v_gene: TRBV6-6; abundance: -; CDR3aa: CASSDRGITGELFF; CDR3nt: TGTGCCAGCAGTGACAGGGGGATAACCGGGGAGCTGTTTTTT
j_gene: TRBJ1-6; d_gene: -; v_gene: TRBV19; abundance: few; CDR3aa: CASNYGAGRSNSPLHF; CDR3nt: TGTGCCAGTAACTATGGGGCCGGCAGGTCTAATTCACCCCTCCACTTT
j_gene: TRBJ2-7; d_gene: -; v_gene: TRBV27; abundance: once; CDR3aa: CASSFRESEGYEQYF; CDR3nt: TGTGCCAGCAGTTTTCGGGAGTCGGAGGGCTACGAGCAGTACTTC
j_gene: TRBJ1-3; d_gene: -; v_gene: TRBV9; abundance: -; CDR3aa: CASSAKTGGGNTIYF; CDR3nt: TGTGCCAGCAGCGCGAAGACAGGAGGTGGAAACACCATATATTTT
j_gene: TRBJ1-1; d_gene: -; v_gene: TRBV4-3; abundance: -; CDR3aa: CASSQDMYTEAFF; CDR3nt: TGCGCCAGCAGCCAAGATATGTACACTGAAGCTTTCTTT
j_gene: TRBJ2-1; d_gene: -; v_gene: TRBV27; abundance: -; CDR3aa: CASSPGALGLFF; CDR3nt: TGTGCCAGCAGTCCGGGCGCTCTCGGACTGTTCTTC
j_gene: TRBJ1-6; d_gene: -; v_gene: TRBV7-9; abundance: few; CDR3aa: CASISAGHNSPLHF; CDR3nt: TGTGCCAGCATATCGGCAGGGCATAATTCACCCCTCCACTTT
j_gene: TRBJ2-7; d_gene: TRBD1; v_gene: TRBV18; abundance: -; CDR3aa: CASSPPTGDTGQYF; CDR3nt: TGTGCCAGCTCACCACCGACAGGGGATACGGGGCAGTACTTC
j_gene: TRBJ1-1; d_gene: -; v_gene: TRBV29-1; abundance: -; CDR3aa: CSTRTLMNTEAFF; CDR3nt: TGCAGCACCCGGACACTTATGAACACTGAAGCTTTCTTT
j_gene: TRBJ2-1; d_gene: TRBD1; v_gene: TRBV7-2; abundance: few; CDR3aa: CASSRGQGSYNEQFF; CDR3nt: TGTGCCAGCAGCCGGGGACAGGGTTCCTACAATGAGCAGTTCTTC
j_gene: TRBJ2-2; d_gene: -; v_gene: TRBV5-4; abundance: -; CDR3aa: CASSLAGVEGGELFF; CDR3nt: TGTGCCAGCAGCTTGGCTGGCGTCGAGGGCGGGGAGCTGTTTTTT
j_gene: TRBJ2-3; d_gene: TRBD1; v_gene: TRBV5-4; abundance: once; CDR3aa: CASSSGQGTDTQYF; CDR3nt: TGTGCCAGCAGCTCGGGACAGGGGACAGATACGCAGTATTTT
j_gene: TRBJ1-1; d_gene: TRBD1; v_gene: TRBV6-1; abundance: -; CDR3aa: CASSKTGGQTEAFF; CDR3nt: TGTGCCAGCAGTAAAACAGGGGGCCAGACTGAAGCTTTCTTT
j_gene: TRBJ2-1; d_gene: -; v_gene: TRBV9; abundance: -; CDR3aa: CASSPVGGAVEQFF; CDR3nt: TGTGCCAGCAGCCCAGTAGGCGGTGCGGTTGAGCAGTTCTTC
j_gene: TRBJ1-5; d_gene: TRBD1; v_gene: TRBV10-2; abundance: -; CDR3aa: CASSWTGSGQPQHF; CDR3nt: TGCGCCAGCAGCTGGACAGGGTCGGGTCAGCCCCAGCATTTT
j_gene: TRBJ1-3; d_gene: -; v_gene: TRBV9; abundance: -; CDR3aa: CASSVDPVTSGNTIYF; CDR3nt: TGTGCCAGCAGCGTAGATCCAGTCACGTCTGGAAACACCATATATTTT
j_gene: TRBJ2-1; d_gene: TRBD2; v_gene: TRBV5-4; abundance: -; CDR3aa: CASSLNGGLAAYNEQFF; CDR3nt: TGTGCCAGCAGCTTGAACGGTGGGCTAGCGGCGTACAATGAGCAGTTCTTC
j_gene: TRBJ1-1; d_gene: -; v_gene: TRBV11-1; abundance: -; CDR3aa: CASSLQENTEAFF; CDR3nt: TGTGCCAGCAGCTTACAGGAGAACACTGAAGCTTTCTTT
j_gene: TRBJ2-3; d_gene: -; v_gene: TRBV7-9; abundance: few; CDR3aa: CASSLVGRAGTDTQYF; CDR3nt: TGTGCCAGCAGCTTAGTAGGCCGAGCGGGCACAGATACGCAGTATTTT
j_gene: TRBJ2-3; d_gene: -; v_gene: TRBV5-4; abundance: -; CDR3aa: CASSLGHLGTDTQYF; CDR3nt: TGTGCCAGCAGCTTGGGGCATCTGGGCACAGATACGCAGTATTTT
j_gene: TRBJ1-6; d_gene: -; v_gene: TRBV9; abundance: -; CDR3aa: CASSSEVQSPLHF; CDR3nt: TGTGCCAGCAGCTCGGAAGTACAGTCACCCCTCCACTTT
j_gene: TRBJ2-1; d_gene: -; v_gene: TRBV5-4; abundance: -; CDR3aa: CASSLGRGINNEQFF; CDR3nt: TGTGCCAGCAGCTTGGGGCGGGGTATTAACAATGAGCAGTTCTTC
j_gene: TRBJ1-2; d_gene: TRBD1; v_gene: TRBV27; abundance: -; CDR3aa: CASSPKDRGRSYYGYTF; CDR3nt: TGTGCCAGCAGTCCCAAGGACAGGGGGCGGTCCTATTATGGCTACACCTTC
j_gene: TRBJ1-2; d_gene: TRBD1; v_gene: TRBV4-3; abundance: -; CDR3aa: CASSPDMADRGWGYTF; CDR3nt: TGCGCCAGCAGCCCGGACATGGCGGACAGGGGCTGGGGCTACACCTTC
j_gene: TRBJ2-5; d_gene: TRBD1; v_gene: TRBV15; abundance: -; CDR3aa: CATSRGGQHQETQYF; CDR3nt: TGTGCCACCAGCAGAGGGGGACAGCACCAAGAGACCCAGTACTTC
j_gene: TRBJ2-5; d_gene: -; v_gene: TRBV30; abundance: -; CDR3aa: CAWSQKQETQYF; CDR3nt: TGTGCCTGGAGTCAGAAGCAAGAGACCCAGTACTTC
j_gene: TRBJ1-5; d_gene: -; v_gene: TRBV4-1; abundance: -; CDR3aa: CASSPLQGGPQHF; CDR3nt: TGCGCCAGCAGCCCCCTGCAGGGAGGGCCCCAGCATTTT